The next 18 T cell receptor beta chains were all read from a single sample in a study of CD8+ T cells in alopecia areata. Lesional scalp tissue (obtained by punch biopsy) and peripheral blood were collected from alopecia areata patients. Reverse transcribed after extraction, RNA yielded cDNA as the sequencing template. Using immunoSEQ multiplex PCR, the repertoire was profiled, and TCRdb retains in-frame clones only, with some absent. The data show about 11,000 clones, roughly 56% seen once. The material was skin, obtained at week 0. The receptor source for this set is a human donor with alopecia areata.

The rearrangement uses TRBV20-1 and TRBJ2-3; D is uncertain. The germline V gene has CDR1 DFQATT and CDR2 SNEGSKA (reference sequence). CDR3 length: 11 amino acids. CDR3 bases: TGCACCGTTCGGGGCACAGATACGCAGTATTTT. As protein: CTVRGTDTQYF.

The CDR3 sequence is CASSLEGQGLSYGYTF. DNA for the CDR3: TGTGCCAGCAGCTTAGAGGGGCAGGGGTTAAGTTATGGCTACACCTTC. This rearrangement joins TRBV11-2 to TRBJ1-2; the D gene is possibly TRBD1 (6 bases). Between the trimmed V and J ends, which lost 0 bases and 5 bases, there was a span of 16 bases. CDR3 size: 16 residues. CDR1 is SGHAT and CDR2 is FQNNGV in the germline V gene.

The V and J genes are TRBV19 and TRBJ1-2; possible D gene TRBD1, 6 bases. The CDR3 length is 16 residues. Germline CDR1 is LNHDA and CDR2 is SQIVND (reference sequence). Trimming removed 0 bases at V and 0 bases at J, with 11 bases between. The CDR3 region has the DNA TGTGCCAGTAGTATAGATCTGAGGACAGCTAACTATGGCTACACCTTC. It specifies CASSIDLRTANYGYTF.

The chain carries TRBV10-3 and TRBJ2-3, with TRBD1 matching 8 bases. The CDR3 length is 14 residues. Germline V gene data show CDR1 as ENHRY and CDR2 as SYGVKD. The V segment lost 10 bases and the J segment 2 bases; nucleotides outside the gene matches: 8. The CDR3 nucleotides are TGTGCCAGCAAAGGACAGGGCACCACAGATACGCAGTATTTT. It encodes CASKGQGTTDTQYF.

J is TRBJ2-7 and V is TRBV4-2; possibly TRBD1 for D (5 bases). Trimming pared 3 bases from V and 5 bases from J, leaving 14 bases between. CDR3 length: 14 amino acids. The germline gives CDR1 LGHNA, CDR2 YNFKEQ. The CDR3, as DNA: TGTGCCAGCAGCCAGGCCCTGGGGCCCCACGAGCAGTACTTC. Amino acid sequence: CASSQALGPHEQYF.

The chain recombines TRBV5-4 with TRBJ1-2; 8 bases agree with TRBD1. Unmatched junction bases numbered 8, after V lost 1 base and J lost 9 bases. Germline CDR1 and CDR2: SGHNT and YYREEE (reference sequence). This CDR3 has 14 amino acids. The CDR3 DNA is TGTGCCAGCAGCTTGTGGTCAGGGGGCAATAGCTACACCTTC. Its translation: CASSLWSGGNSYTF.

The chain uses TRBV5-1 and TRBJ2-7, with D possibly matching TRBD2 (6 bases). Trimming cost V 8 bases and J 4 bases, with 19 bases left between them. Germline V gene sequence: CDR1 SGHRS, CDR2 YFSETQ. This CDR3 is built from 14 residues. The chain's CDR3 is CASRWGEPTYEQYF. The CDR3, as DNA: TGCGCCAGTAGGTGGGGGGAACCTACGTACGAGCAGTACTTC.

The chain has TRBV4-2 and TRBJ2-7; D ambiguous. Germline V CDR1 and CDR2: LGHNA, YNFKEQ. The CDR3 spans 16 residues. The ends were cut back, 0 bases at V and 0 bases at J, with 12 bases in the middle. This CDR3 reads CASSQELALGSYEQYF. CDR3 bases: TGTGCCAGCAGCCAAGAGTTAGCCCTTGGCTCCTACGAGCAGTACTTC.

This clone was found a few times. The chain is built from TRBV10-2 and TRBJ1-1; D gene uncertain. Germline CDR1 and CDR2: WSHSY and SAAADI. This CDR3 comprises 16 residues. Trimming left V 11 bases short and J 7 bases short, with 29 bases between. The CDR3 DNA follows: TGCGCCGCGAGAGTTGCCTCGCTCCGTCACAGCGATGAAGCTTTCTTT. As protein: CAARVASLRHSDEAFF.

V gene TRBV7-9 combines with J gene TRBJ1-1; 7 bases match TRBD1. V trimming: 0 bases; J trimming: 3 bases; junction bases outside the gene matches: 4. The CDR3 covers 15 residues. CDR1 and CDR2 (germline): SEHNR, FQNEAQ (reference sequence). CDR3 DNA sequence: TGTGCCAGCAGCTTAGCGGGAGGGGGCTACACTGAAGCTTTCTTT. Protein: CASSLAGGGYTEAFF.

The V and J genes are TRBV30 and TRBJ1-4; no clear D. V was shortened by 1 base and J by 8 bases, with 8 bases between the two germline ends. Germline CDR1 is GTSNPN and CDR2 is SVGIG (reference sequence). The CDR3 consists of 12 residues. The CDR3 protein is CAWSETDEKLFF. CDR3 nucleotides: TGTGCCTGGAGTGAAACAGACGAAAAACTGTTTTTT.

The genes are TRBV10-3 and TRBJ1-1; D gene unclear. CDR3 length equals 12 residues. The ends were cut back, 9 bases at V and 4 bases at J, with 12 bases in the middle. Germline CDR1 reads ENHRY; CDR2 reads SYGVKD. CDR3 DNA: TGTGCCATTCGGGAGTGGACCACTGAAGCTTTCTTT. It codes for CAIREWTTEAFF.

This clone was seen a few times. The chain recombines TRBV11-3 with TRBJ2-3; 9 nucleotides line up with TRBD1. CDR1 is SGHNT, CDR2 YENEEA, per germline. The CDR3 has 16 amino acids. V dropped 1 base and J dropped 5; count of bases not matched to a gene: 7. The CDR3 is CASSLGDRVREDTQYF. CDR3 coding DNA: TGTGCCAGCAGCTTAGGGGACAGGGTAAGAGAAGATACGCAGTATTTT.

The genes are TRBV9 and TRBJ2-3; D not certain. Germline CDR1 reads SGDLS; CDR2 reads YYNGEE. Between the trimmed V and J ends, which lost 0 bases and 4 bases, there was a span of 9 bases. The CDR3 length is 14 residues. CDR3 sequence reads: CASSVEDRPDTQYF. The CDR3, as DNA: TGTGCCAGCAGCGTAGAGGACCGGCCAGATACGCAGTATTTT.

The V and J genes are TRBV5-1 and TRBJ1-2; D is undetermined. The CDR3 totals 13 residues. Deletions cut 1 base from V and 6 bases from J, with 10 bases between. Germline CDR1 SGHRS, CDR2 YFSETQ. The CDR3 loop reads CASSLRGDDGYTF. The CDR3 DNA reads TGCGCCAGCAGCTTGCGGGGTGACGATGGCTACACCTTC.

The chain carries TRBV4-2 and TRBJ2-1; TRBD1 matches 8 bases. The V gene's germline CDR1 is LGHNA and CDR2 YNFKEQ. The CDR3 extends over 16 amino acids. J gave up 2 bases and V 0 bases, and 3 bases lay outside the gene matches. The CDR3 DNA reads TGTGCCAGCAGCCAAGAATCAGGGGGCACCTACAATGAGCAGTTCTTC. It encodes CASSQESGGTYNEQFF.

V and J are TRBV9 and TRBJ2-7; 16 nucleotides match TRBD2. The CDR3 extends over 20 amino acids. Germline CDR1 and CDR2: SGDLS and YYNGEE. The ends lost 4 bases at V and 1 base at J; junction bases unmatched: 14. CDR3 loop: CASSQGTSGRAHHLSYEQYF. The CDR3 DNA sequence: TGTGCCAGCAGCCAGGGGACTAGCGGGAGGGCCCACCACCTATCCTACGAGCAGTACTTC.

This clone was seen a few times. The chain is built from TRBV29-1 and TRBJ2-5; D possibly matches TRBD1 or TRBD2 (5 bases each). The DNA end is a closer match to TRBJ2-7, so the J assignment may be wrong. CDR1 SQVTM and CDR2 ANQGSEA come from the germline V gene. The CDR3 has 15 residues. The CDR3 bases are TGCAGCGTACAATCGGGACCGTCAAGCTCCTACGAGCAGTACTTC. The encoded protein is CSVQSGPSSSYEQYF.